The source of this T cell receptor (beta chain) is a study of CD8+ T cells in alopecia areata. This clone turned up a few times. RNA was isolated and reverse transcribed to cDNA, the sequencing template. This table comes from immunoSEQ multiplex PCR, and its TCRdb copy is limited to in-frame clones, with some not included. The sample lists a few hundred thousand clones; approximately 72% were seen once. Treatment of the sample: oral pan-JAK inhibitor, 5-10 mg twice daily. Germline CDR1 SGHDT, CDR2 YYEEEE. V shed 4 bases and J 5 bases; nucleotides not matched to a gene: 9. The CDR3 is 15 amino acids. The source is a human donor with alopecia areata. The chain couples TRBV5-6 to TRBJ1-5, with TRBD1 matching over 7 bases. The specimen was CD4+ T cells sorted from blood, collected between weeks 43 and 45, from a patient treated with tofacitinib. CDR3: CASSTMRTGDQPQHF. The CDR3 DNA reads TGTGCCAGCAGCACCATGAGGACAGGAGATCAGCCCCAGCATTTT.